Reported below is one T cell receptor beta chain. Its target is unknown. Time point reported: newly diagnosed, previously untreated cHL patient sample. Serving as comparison were PBMCs from newly diagnosed, untreated classical Hodgkin lymphoma, which were sequenced alongside the relapsed/refractory trial patients. Some clones are missing from TCRdb's copy, which holds only in-frame ones; the method was immunoSEQ multiplex PCR. This sample carries 70,000 or so clones, nearly 95% of them seen once, and the ten largest clones take roughly 2.7%. These data come from a study of PD-1 blockade in classical Hodgkin lymphoma. CDR3 length: 15 amino acids. Trimming stripped 6 bases from V and 0 bases from J, with 15 bases between. The germline gives CDR1 SNHLY, CDR2 FYNNEI. Findings of the study overall: As was reported, newly diagnosed patients showed lower baseline TCR diversity than healthy donors did. Prior therapy or disease activity may underlie the repertoire differences, whose causes remain undefined.

The sample consisted of peripheral blood mononuclear cells (PBMCs). The V and J genes are TRBV2 and TRBJ2-7, with TRBD1 as a possible D gene (6 bases). This sequence was found in a human donor with classical Hodgkin lymphoma. The DNA of the CDR3 is TGTGCCAGCAGCGCCGCCCCGGACAGCTCCTACGAGCAGTACTTC. This encodes CASSAAPDSSYEQYF.